This TCR beta chain was recovered during a study of beta chain features in type 1 diabetes. Every bit of the isolated RNA underwent reverse transcription, so sequencing read expressed TCRB transcripts. Method: immunoSEQ multiplex PCR; TCRdb's copy keeps in-frame clones and lacks some. Of roughly 700,000 clones in the sample, around 15% were seen once. This clone was found a few times. What it recognizes is unknown. This CDR3 has 15 residues. In germline, CDR1 is GTSNPN, CDR2 SVGIG (reference sequence). Trimming took off 4 bases at V and 2 bases at J, with 14 bases between the two ends. Notes on the study in general: TCRB CDR3s from Type 1 diabetes patients were moderately but significantly shorter in all four CD4+ subsets.

Sequenced material: naive CD4+ T cells from blood. The sequence was collected from a man younger than 35 with type 1 diabetes. The rearrangement joins TRBV30 to TRBJ2-2; D tentatively reads TRBD1 or TRBD2 (6 bases each). The CDR3 spells CAWTNKGGNTGELFF. CDR3 nucleotide sequence: TGTGCCTGGACCAATAAGGGGGGTAACACCGGGGAGCTGTTTTTT.